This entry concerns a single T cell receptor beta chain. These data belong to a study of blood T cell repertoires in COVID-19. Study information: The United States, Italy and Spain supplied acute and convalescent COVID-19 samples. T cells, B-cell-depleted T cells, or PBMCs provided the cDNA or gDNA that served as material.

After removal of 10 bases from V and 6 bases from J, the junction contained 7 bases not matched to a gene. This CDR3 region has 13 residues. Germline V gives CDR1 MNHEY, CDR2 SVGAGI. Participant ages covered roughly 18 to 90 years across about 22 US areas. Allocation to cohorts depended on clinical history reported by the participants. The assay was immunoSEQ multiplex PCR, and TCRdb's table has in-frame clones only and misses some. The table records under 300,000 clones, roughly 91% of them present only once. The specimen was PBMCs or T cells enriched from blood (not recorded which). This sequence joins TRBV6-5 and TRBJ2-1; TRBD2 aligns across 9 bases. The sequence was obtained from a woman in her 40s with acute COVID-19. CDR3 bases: TGTGCCACCTGGGCTAGCGGGGTCAATGAGCAGTTCTTC. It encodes CATWASGVNEQFF.